Listed here are 31 T cell receptor beta chains from one sample, sequenced in a study of beta chain features in type 1 diabetes. Isolated RNA was reverse transcribed in full, so expressed TCRB transcripts were sequenced. Profiling relied on immunoSEQ multiplex PCR, and the TCRdb table lists in-frame clones only, not all of them. The data show a few hundred thousand clones, 16% seen once. For these receptors, no antigen is known. Study conclusions and caveats: Type 1 diabetes patients had moderately but significantly shorter TCRB CDR3s in all four CD4+ subsets.

Sequencing was done on a sample of naive CD4+ T cells from blood. The source is a young man with type 1 diabetes.

There are a few counts of this clone. The genes are TRBV28 and TRBJ2-7; TRBD1 matches 8 bases. The CDR3 runs to 15 residues. J lost 2 bases, V lost 8 bases, and 11 bases had no gene match. Looked up from germline, CDR1 is MDHEN and CDR2 is SYDVKM. Here the CDR3 reads CASESEGQATYEQYF. CDR3 DNA sequence: TGTGCCAGCGAGTCCGAGGGACAGGCTACCTACGAGCAGTACTTC.

This clone was found a few times. V is TRBV11-1 and J is TRBJ1-1, with TRBD1 matching 8 bases. Germline V gene sequence: CDR1 SGHAT, CDR2 FQDESV (reference sequence). This CDR3 contains 15 residues. V shed 5 bases and J 3 bases; nucleotides not matched to a gene: 8. The CDR3 region is CASSLVTGAHTEAFF. CDR3 coding DNA: TGTGCCAGCAGCCTGGTGACAGGGGCTCACACTGAAGCTTTCTTT.

J is TRBJ2-6 and V is TRBV7-7; D might be TRBD2 (5 bases). V was trimmed by 1 base and J by 0 bases, leaving 7 bases between them. The germline V gene has CDR1 SSHAT and CDR2 FNYEAQ (reference sequence). The CDR3 is 16 amino acids. The CDR3: CASSLDAGSGANVLTF. CDR3 sequence (DNA): TGTGCCAGCAGCTTAGACGCGGGCTCTGGGGCCAACGTCCTGACTTTC.

This clone turned up a few times. The chain has TRBV4-3 and TRBJ2-1; a weak D match, TRBD1 (6 bases). Trimming pared 6 bases from V and 8 bases from J, leaving 17 bases between. From germline, CDR1 is LGHNA and CDR2 YSLEER. CDR3 length: 14 amino acids. CDR3 residues: CASRHTGTWDEQFF. The CDR3, as DNA: TGCGCCAGCAGGCATACCGGGACATGGGATGAGCAGTTCTTC.

This clone was picked up a small number of times. The V and J genes are TRBV10-3 and TRBJ2-5; D ambiguous. CDR1 is ENHRY and CDR2 is SYGVKD in the germline V gene. This CDR3 has 12 amino acids. The V and J ends lost 4 bases and 0 bases respectively, with 3 bases between them. Here the CDR3 DNA reads TGTGCCATCAGTGCGTACCAAGAGACCCAGTACTTC. It codes for CAISAYQETQYF.

This clone was found a few times. This rearrangement joins TRBV29-1 to TRBJ2-7; D assignment may be TRBD1 or TRBD2 (5 bases each). V dropped 1 base and J dropped 6 bases, with 7 bases sitting between them. Germline-derived CDR1 and CDR2 are SQVTM and ANQGSEA. The CDR3 spans 11 residues. CDR3 loop: CSVEGGSEQYF. The DNA of the CDR3 is TGCAGCGTTGAAGGGGGGAGCGAGCAGTACTTC.

V usage is TRBV18 and J usage is TRBJ2-3, with TRBD1 matching 7 bases. There are 14 residues in the CDR3. Looked up from germline, CDR1 is KGHSH and CDR2 is LQKENI. V shed 4 bases, J shed 1 base, and the junction held 2 bases outside the gene matches. The CDR3 DNA reads TGTGCCAGCTCACGGGACAGAGGCACAGATACGCAGTATTTT. This translates into CASSRDRGTDTQYF.

The rearrangement links TRBV7-9 to TRBJ2-3; D not resolved. The CDR3 loop spans 12 amino acids. CDR1 is SEHNR and CDR2 is FQNEAQ in the germline V gene (reference sequence). V shed 10 bases and J shed 5 bases, with 13 bases lying between them. CDR3 sequence reads: CATSDSGDTQYF. In DNA, the CDR3 is TGTGCCACCTCAGACTCCGGAGATACGCAGTATTTT. The variable domain in full, with the rest retrieved from reference TRBV7-9 and TRBJ2-3, is DTGVSQNPRHKITKRGQNVTFRCDPISEHNRLYWYRQTLGQGPEFLTYFQNEAQLEKSRLLSDRFSAERPKGSFSTLEIQRTEQGDSAMYLCATSDSGDTQYFGPGTRLTVL.

A few counts support this clone. The chain has TRBV11-2 and TRBJ2-7; D uncertain. Per germline, CDR1 SGHAT and CDR2 FQNNGV. CDR3 length: 12 amino acids. V was clipped by 3 bases and J by 6 bases, with 9 bases between them. CDR3 nucleotide sequence: TGTGCCAGCAGCTTTACTACTCTCGAGCAGTACTTC. Amino acid sequence: CASSFTTLEQYF.

This clone was counted between two and nine times. The rearrangement joins TRBV30 to TRBJ2-5; D ambiguous. Per the germline V gene, CDR1 is GTSNPN and CDR2 is SVGIG (reference sequence). The ends were cut back, 0 bases at V and 2 bases at J, with 10 bases in the middle. This CDR3 has 14 amino acids. CDR3 sequence (DNA): TGTGCCTGGAGTGTAGGGCAGAATCAAGAGACCCAGTACTTC. It codes for CAWSVGQNQETQYF. The full variable domain, rest sourced from reference TRBV30 and TRBJ2-5, is SQTIHQWPATLVQPVGSPLSLECTVEGTSNPNLYWYRQAAGRGLQLLFYSVGIGQISSEVPQNLSASRPQDRQFILSSKKLLLSDSGFYLCAWSVGQNQETQYFGPGTRLLVL.

The chain employs TRBV25-1 and TRBJ1-1; the D gene is possibly TRBD1 (6 bases). V dropped 2 bases and J dropped 0 bases, with 19 bases sitting between them. The CDR3 length is 18 residues. Germline CDR1 and CDR2: MGHDK and SYGVNS. The CDR3 nucleotides are TGTGCCAGCAGTGAAAACCCCTCAGGGGAGAGGGTGAACACTGAAGCTTTCTTT. Protein sequence: CASSENPSGERVNTEAFF.

The V gene is TRBV6-5, the J gene TRBJ1-2; D is uncertain. The CDR3 length is 13 residues. The V and J ends lost 6 bases and 4 bases respectively, with 12 bases between them. Germline V gene sequence: CDR1 MNHEY, CDR2 SVGAGI. The CDR3 DNA follows: TGTGCCAGCAGGACCTCAAACGCCTATGGCTACACCTTC. Protein: CASRTSNAYGYTF.

The gene calls are TRBV10-3 and TRBJ2-7; possible D gene TRBD1, 5 bases. The germline gives CDR1 ENHRY, CDR2 SYGVKD. Trimming removed 10 bases at V and 0 bases at J, with 16 bases between. The CDR3 sequence is 14 residues long. In DNA, the CDR3 is TGTGCCACCCTTAATTGGGGCAGCTCCTACGAGCAGTACTTC. This encodes CATLNWGSSYEQYF.

This clone was recorded a few times. This sequence joins TRBV5-1 and TRBJ2-2; D ambiguous. Germline-derived CDR1 and CDR2 are SGHRS and YFSETQ. V was trimmed by 0 bases and J by 6 bases, leaving 6 bases between them. This CDR3 region has 13 residues. As DNA, the CDR3 is TGCGCCAGCAGCTTGGATCCATCCGGGGAGCTGTTTTTT. Amino acids: CASSLDPSGELFF.

The V call is TRBV11-2, the J call TRBJ2-5, with 12 bases lining up with TRBD1. The CDR3 is made up of 15 amino acids. V dropped 5 bases and J dropped 7; count of bases not matched to a gene: 8. Germline V gives CDR1 SGHAT, CDR2 FQNNGV. For the CDR3, the DNA is TGTGCCAGCAGCCCGGGACAGGGGGCCCTCGGGACCCAGTACTTC. Translation: CASSPGQGALGTQYF.

This clone was seen only a few times. This rearrangement joins TRBV15 to TRBJ2-1, with D possibly being TRBD2 (5 bases). Germline values: CDR1 LNHNV, CDR2 YYDKDF (reference sequence). The CDR3 extends over 14 amino acids. V was clipped by 1 base and J by 7 bases, with 11 bases between them. The CDR3, as DNA: TGTGCCACCAGCAGAGCAAGGGAGAAGAATGAGCAGTTCTTC. It yields the protein CATSRAREKNEQFF.

The chain uses TRBV7-2 and TRBJ2-1; the D is unclear. Trimming removed 1 base from V and 5 bases from J, with 12 bases in between. CDR1 SGHTA and CDR2 FQGNSA come from the germline V gene. This CDR3 has 15 amino acids. The CDR3 region is CASSLGGGRNNEQFF. The CDR3 bases are TGTGCCAGCAGCTTAGGCGGTGGCCGCAACAATGAGCAGTTCTTC.

This clone was picked up a small number of times. V usage is TRBV30 and J usage is TRBJ2-1, with 9 bases lining up with TRBD1. This CDR3 has 19 amino acids. V trimming: 0 bases; J trimming: 4 bases; junction bases outside the gene matches: 16. In germline, CDR1 is GTSNPN, CDR2 SVGIG (reference sequence). CDR3 sequence reads: CAWSVLAAGQGAGYNEQFF. Here the CDR3 DNA reads TGTGCCTGGAGTGTACTGGCCGCGGGACAGGGCGCGGGTTACAATGAGCAGTTCTTC.

This clone has more than one count but fewer than ten. The chain combines TRBV30 with TRBJ1-4; no firm D call. This CDR3 comprises 16 residues. Between the trimmed V and J ends, which lost 2 bases and 1 base, there was a span of 14 bases. The germline CDR1 and CDR2 sequences are GTSNPN and SVGIG (reference sequence). Here the CDR3 DNA reads TGTGCCTGGAGTAGGATTTACGGCCGAACTAATGAAAAACTGTTTTTT. It encodes CAWSRIYGRTNEKLFF. Combining the CDR3 with reference TRBV30 and TRBJ1-4 gives the whole variable domain SQTIHQWPATLVQPVGSPLSLECTVEGTSNPNLYWYRQAAGRGLQLLFYSVGIGQISSEVPQNLSASRPQDRQFILSSKKLLLSDSGFYLCAWSRIYGRTNEKLFFGSGTQLSVL.

The rearrangement links TRBV19 to TRBJ2-7; TRBD2 might be the D (5 bases). The CDR3 covers 15 residues. CDR1 LNHDA and CDR2 SQIVND come from the germline V gene (reference sequence). Trimming stripped 1 base from V and 4 bases from J, with 14 bases between. Here the CDR3 DNA reads TGTGCCAGTAGTATAGCGATTCGCGGGCAGTACGAGCAGTACTTC. It is translated as CASSIAIRGQYEQYF.

This clone was counted only a few times. This rearrangement joins TRBV30 to TRBJ2-2, with 7 bases fitting TRBD2. Germline V lookup: CDR1 GTSNPN, CDR2 SVGIG (reference sequence). After removal of 8 bases from V and 1 base from J, the junction contained 7 bases not matched to a gene. The CDR3 is made up of 14 amino acids. The CDR3: CARVPSGNTGELFF. CDR3 nucleotide sequence: TGTGCCCGGGTTCCTAGCGGGAACACCGGGGAGCTGTTTTTT.

The gene calls are TRBV10-3 and TRBJ2-5; TRBD1 agrees at 7 bases. This CDR3 spans 13 amino acids. Germline V gives CDR1 ENHRY, CDR2 SYGVKD. Germline trimming cut 8 bases from V and 2 bases from J; bases unmatched to any gene: 5. DNA for the CDR3: TGTGCCATCTCAGCAGGGGGACAAGAGACCCAGTACTTC. Its protein product is CAISAGGQETQYF.

The chain carries TRBV7-3 and TRBJ2-3; D might be TRBD2 (6 bases). Trimming shortened V by 3 bases and J by 6 bases, and 13 bases separated the two germline ends. Germline lookup yields CDR1 SGHTA and CDR2 FQGTGA. The CDR3 loop spans 14 amino acids. The CDR3 nucleotides read TGTGCCAGCAGCTTTGCCGGGAGTTTGGATACGCAGTATTTT. Its translation: CASSFAGSLDTQYF.

In its sample, this clone was seen a few times. In DNA, the CDR3 is TGTGCCAGCAGTTTATCACGGGCTAGCCTTGAGCAGTTCTTC. This sequence encodes CASSLSRASLEQFF. The chain is built from TRBV27 and TRBJ2-1, with a possible D match to TRBD2 (5 bases). The CDR3 runs to 14 residues. V was trimmed by 0 bases and J by 9 bases, leaving 12 bases between them. The germline V gene encodes CDR1 MNHEY and CDR2 SMNVEV (reference sequence).

This clone was seen only a few times. The chain is built from TRBV29-1 and TRBJ2-1; D gene unclear. CDR1 is SQVTM and CDR2 is ANQGSEA in the germline V gene. Trimming removed 6 bases at V and 2 bases at J, with 8 bases between. CDR3 length equals 12 residues. The CDR3 DNA reads as TGCAGCGTAGACGGTACCTACAATGAGCAGTTCTTC. This translates into CSVDGTYNEQFF.

The chain combines TRBV18 with TRBJ2-1; 8 bases are shared with TRBD2. Germline trimming cut 0 bases from V and 6 bases from J; bases unmatched to any gene: 7. Germline assignment: CDR1 KGHSH and CDR2 LQKENI. This CDR3 has 16 amino acids. CDR3 nucleotide sequence: TGTGCCAGCTCACCACCGAAAGCGGGAGTTGGCAATGAGCAGTTCTTC. Amino acids: CASSPPKAGVGNEQFF.

This clone turned up a few times. The V call is TRBV27, the J call TRBJ2-7; tentative D call: TRBD1 (6 bases). Trimming removed 7 bases at V and 7 bases at J, with 20 bases between. The CDR3 contains 14 residues. Germline CDR1 MNHEY, CDR2 SMNVEV (reference sequence). The CDR3 is CASKEGQSWGEQYF. CDR3 coding DNA: TGTGCCAGCAAAGAAGGACAGAGTTGGGGGGAGCAGTACTTC.

This clone was picked up a small number of times. This chain links TRBV5-1 with TRBJ2-4; 7 positions agree with TRBD1. Losses at the gene ends were 2 bases for V and 5 bases for J; bases not matched to a gene: 4. Per germline, CDR1 SGHRS and CDR2 YFSETQ. This CDR3 is built from 14 residues. The CDR3 loop is CASSLGQEQNIQYF. CDR3 sequence (DNA): TGCGCCAGCAGCTTAGGACAGGAGCAAAACATTCAGTACTTC.

The V and J genes are TRBV4-1 and TRBJ2-2; TRBD1 matches 10 bases. The germline V gene encodes CDR1 MGHRA and CDR2 YSYEKL. J gave up 6 bases and V 7 bases, and 17 bases lay outside the gene matches. This CDR3 has 18 amino acids. The CDR3 DNA follows: TGCGCCAGCACCTCGAGGGCCCCGGACAGGGGGTCCTCCGGGGAGCTGTTTTTT. Translating it yields CASTSRAPDRGSSGELFF.

The chain recombines TRBV14 with TRBJ2-2; a possible D gene is TRBD1 (5 bases). Germline assignment: CDR1 SGHDN and CDR2 FVKESK. The CDR3 has 15 amino acids. V lost 1 base, J lost 7 bases, and 13 bases lay in between. The CDR3 reads CASSQVTGMSGELFF. As DNA, the CDR3 is TGTGCCAGCAGCCAAGTCACAGGAATGAGCGGGGAGCTGTTTTTT.

The V call is TRBV30, the J call TRBJ1-4; 10 positions match TRBD1. Germline CDR1 and CDR2: GTSNPN and SVGIG (reference sequence). This CDR3 has 14 residues. V lost 5 bases to trimming and J lost 8 bases; unmatched junction nucleotides: 8. The CDR3 spells CAWRGDRGSEKLFF. The CDR3 bases are TGTGCCTGGCGAGGGGACAGGGGATCGGAAAAACTGTTTTTT.